The 5 T cell receptor beta chains below all came from one sample that was sequenced in a study of T cells in Graves' hyperthyroidism and ophthalmopathy. Template material for amplifying TCR beta CDR3 regions consisted of RNA transcripts. In the first-round RT-PCR of the TCR CDR3, the HTBI primer set was used. Using its own MiXCR run on the multiplex PCR reads, TCRdb lists one record per CDR3 protein. The repertoire holds 600,000 to 750,000 distinct CDR3 sequences, approximately 15% seen once, with around a sixth in the top ten. The sequencing sample was made of blood. The receptor source for this set is a man aged 45-65 years with Graves' hyperthyroidism.

The chain couples TRBV29-1 to TRBJ2-7, with TRBD1 matching 7 bases. This CDR3 comprises 15 residues. The J segment lost 1 base and the V segment lost 3 bases, leaving 9 bases of the junction unmatched. The germline gives CDR1 SQVTM, CDR2 ANQGSEA. The CDR3 nucleotides read TGCAGCGTTGATTCATCGGCAGGGGGATCCTACGAGCAGTACTTC. Residues: CSVDSSAGGSYEQYF.

This chain uses TRBV2 with TRBJ2-2; D is possibly TRBD2 (5 bases). The germline gives CDR1 SNHLY, CDR2 FYNNEI. CDR3 length: 14 residues. Trimming removed 5 bases at V and 4 bases at J, with 11 bases between. The CDR3: CASSISSTTGELFF. Here the CDR3 DNA reads TGTGCCAGCAGTATCTCTAGCACCACCGGGGAGCTGTTTTTT.

This clonotype has ten or more counts. The chain couples TRBV12-3 or TRBV12-4 to TRBJ1-5, with 10 bases fitting TRBD1. The CDR3 length is 14 residues. V lost 7 bases, J lost 6 bases, and 6 bases stayed unmatched. CDR3 region: CASIATGGGQPQHF. CDR3 DNA sequence: TGTGCCAGCATTGCGACAGGGGGCGGTCAGCCCCAGCATTTT.

There are a few counts of this clonotype. The V call is TRBV5-1, the J call TRBJ2-7; TRBD2 is a possible D gene (6 bases). Deletions cut 0 bases from V and 0 bases from J, with 10 bases between. Germline V gene lookup returns CDR1 SGHRS and CDR2 YFSETQ. The CDR3 covers 15 residues. CDR3 coding DNA: TGCGCCAGCAGCTTGGAGGGTAGCGGCTCCTACGAGCAGTACTTC. This gives the protein CASSLEGSGSYEQYF.

This clonotype has a count of ten or more. This chain connects TRBV12-3 or TRBV12-4 to TRBJ1-1, with a weak D call TRBD1 (6 bases). Trimming took 0 bases from V and 5 from J, leaving 10 bases between them. The CDR3 length is 14 residues. DNA for the CDR3: TGTGCCAGCAGTTTAGCGGGGGGGCAGACTGAAGCTTTCTTT. The encoded protein is CASSLAGGQTEAFF.